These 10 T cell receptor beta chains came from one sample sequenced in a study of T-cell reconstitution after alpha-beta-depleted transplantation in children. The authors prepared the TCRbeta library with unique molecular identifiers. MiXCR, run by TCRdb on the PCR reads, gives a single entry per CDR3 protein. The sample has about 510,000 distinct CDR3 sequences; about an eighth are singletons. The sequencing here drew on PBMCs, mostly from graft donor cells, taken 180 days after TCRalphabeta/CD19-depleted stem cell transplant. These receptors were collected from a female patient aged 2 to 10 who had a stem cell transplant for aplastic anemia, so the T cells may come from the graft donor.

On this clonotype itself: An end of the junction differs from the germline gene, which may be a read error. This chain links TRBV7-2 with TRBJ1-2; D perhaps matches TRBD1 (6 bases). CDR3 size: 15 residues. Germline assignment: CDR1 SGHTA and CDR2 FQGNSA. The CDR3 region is CASSLGPDSFYGHTF. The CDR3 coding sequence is TGTGCCAGCAGCTTAGGCCCGGACAGTTTTTATGGCCACACCTTC.

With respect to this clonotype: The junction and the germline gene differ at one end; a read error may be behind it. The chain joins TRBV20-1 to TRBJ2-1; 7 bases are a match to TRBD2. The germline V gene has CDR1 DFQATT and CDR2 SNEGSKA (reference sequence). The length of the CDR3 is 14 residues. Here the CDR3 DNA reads TGCTGTGCTAGAGGCGGGAGCTCCTACAATGAGCAGTTCTTC. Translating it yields CCARGGSSYNEQFF.

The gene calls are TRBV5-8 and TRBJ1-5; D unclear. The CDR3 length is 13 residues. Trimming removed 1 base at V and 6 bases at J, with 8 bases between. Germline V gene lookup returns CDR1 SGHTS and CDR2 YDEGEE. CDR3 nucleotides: TGTGCCAGCAGCTTGTTTAAGGGTCAGCCCCAGCATTTT. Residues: CASSLFKGQPQHF.

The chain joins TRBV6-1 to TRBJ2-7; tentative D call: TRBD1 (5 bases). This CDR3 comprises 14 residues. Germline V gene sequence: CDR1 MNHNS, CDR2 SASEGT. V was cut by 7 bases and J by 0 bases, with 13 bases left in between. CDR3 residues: CASKGPQSSYEQYF. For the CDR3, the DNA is TGTGCCAGCAAGGGGCCGCAGAGCTCCTACGAGCAGTACTTC.

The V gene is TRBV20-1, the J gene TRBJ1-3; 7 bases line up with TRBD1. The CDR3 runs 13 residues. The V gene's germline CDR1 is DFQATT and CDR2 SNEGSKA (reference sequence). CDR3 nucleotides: TGCAGCGGGACAGATCACTCTGGAAACACCATATATTTT. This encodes CSGTDHSGNTIYF.

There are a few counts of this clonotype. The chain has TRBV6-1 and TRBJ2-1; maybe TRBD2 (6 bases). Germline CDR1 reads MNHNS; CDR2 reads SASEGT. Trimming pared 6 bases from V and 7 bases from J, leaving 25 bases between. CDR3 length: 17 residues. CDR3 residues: CASRHQPGRGTRNEQFF. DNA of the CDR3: TGTGCCAGCAGACACCAACCAGGACGCGGGACTCGAAATGAGCAGTTCTTC.

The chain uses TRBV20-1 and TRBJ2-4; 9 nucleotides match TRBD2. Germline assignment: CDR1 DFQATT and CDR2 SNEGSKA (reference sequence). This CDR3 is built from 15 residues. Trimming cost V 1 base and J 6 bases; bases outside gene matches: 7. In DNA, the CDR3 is TGCAGTGCTAGAGTGTTAGCGGGAGTGGGAAACATTCAGTACTTC. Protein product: CSARVLAGVGNIQYF.

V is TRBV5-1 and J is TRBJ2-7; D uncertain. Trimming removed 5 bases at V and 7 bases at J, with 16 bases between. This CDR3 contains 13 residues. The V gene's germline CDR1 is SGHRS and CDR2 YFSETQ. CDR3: CASSHWAGEEQYV. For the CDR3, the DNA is TGCGCCAGCAGTCATTGGGCCGGCGAGGAGCAGTACGTC.

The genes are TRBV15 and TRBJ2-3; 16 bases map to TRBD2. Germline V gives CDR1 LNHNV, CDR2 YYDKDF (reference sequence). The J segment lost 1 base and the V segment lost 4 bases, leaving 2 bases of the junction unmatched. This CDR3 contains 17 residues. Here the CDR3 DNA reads TGTGCCACCAGCATCGGGACTAGCGGGAGGGGCACAGATACGCAGTATTTT. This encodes CATSIGTSGRGTDTQYF.

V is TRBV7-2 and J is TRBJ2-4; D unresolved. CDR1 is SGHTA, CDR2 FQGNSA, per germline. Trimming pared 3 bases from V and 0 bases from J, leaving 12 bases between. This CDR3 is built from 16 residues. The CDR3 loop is CASSFLTGVAKNIQYF. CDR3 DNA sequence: TGTGCCAGCAGCTTCTTGACCGGAGTAGCCAAAAACATTCAGTACTTC.